The rows below give T cell receptor beta chains drawn from one sample of a study of shared clonotypes between healthy human individuals. This table comes from immunoSEQ multiplex PCR, and its TCRdb copy is limited to in-frame clones, with some not included. The repertoire holds over a million clones, with about 84% as singletons. The source material was memory CD4+ T cells from PBMCs. The receptors derive from a man between 18 and 29 years old in good health. Some clones in this sample may be carry-over from other donors' samples. CDR3s leave out the opening cysteine and the closing phenylalanine or tryptophan.

>TRBV2
ASSRRDRTDTQY
>TRBV6-6
ASSYSSGNQPQH
>TRBV28
ASSLRDIYVQPQH
>TRBV5-1
ASSLTGRATNEKLF
>TRBV7-2
ASRSGVVRYTGELF
>TRBV9
ASSVGSLRVTEAF
>TRBV7-8
ASSHRRATNEKLF
>TRBV7-3
ASSSRGTNEQF
>TRBV28
ASSTRDEQF
>TRBV12-5
ASGSARLGGGSSYNEQF
>TRBV19
ASSSTGTEYGYT
>TRBV5-4
ASSFPGLAGASYNEQF
>TRBV7-9
ASSHPAANTGELF
>TRBV11-3
ASSPRLAGGSPDTQY
>TRBV6-6
ASSSFGGGYGYT
>TRBV5-1
ASSLVAGAVTGELF
>TRBV29-1
SVRGVITDTQY
>TRBV28
ASSPGQGPDTQY
>TRBV4-2
ASSQEVLGVYNEQF
>TRBV5-1
ASSLPRLAGTTDTQY
>TRBV6-6
ASSQGLAGGDHEQY
>TRBV28
ASSFWGRSYNQPQH
>TRBV7-9
ASSAGQGIDTQY
>TRBV28
ASRTDRAGYEQY
>TRBV7-3
ASSLEGLQGTQY
>TRBV27
ASSPPSGWGETQY
>TRBV7-9
ASSFGRVAYNEQF
>TRBV6-5
ASCVRTGSSYEQY
>TRBV9
ASSQGGVGGMETQY
>TRBV5-6
ASSPPGTPFFAYEQY
>TRBV6-5
ASTLRGWSGNTIY
>TRBV7-2
ASSIGLEAF
>TRBV5-4
ASSHQRERSTDTQY
>TRBV11-2
ASSLLSGRDTGELF
>TRBV6-6
ASAQKGGNEQF
>TRBV5-5
ASRYRGNTEAF
>TRBV5-1
ASSYLAEGDEQF
>TRBV19
ASRGSGRIFNEQF
>TRBV7-6
ASSLETTYEQY
>TRBV4-2
ASSPGLAGVGSYEQY
>TRBV4-2
ASSQDPGMGYEKLF
>TRBV4-2
ASSKDGVGTDTQY
>TRBV5-6
ASRTSGTLGDGYT
>TRBV15
ATSRELQGATNEKLF
>TRBV6-5
ASRTSGIGETQY
>TRBV6-5
ASSPPRGSTEAF
>TRBV19
ASRPGQTNQPQH
>TRBV5-6
ASSFVRVNHGETQY
>TRBV2
ASRDLTGTAYEQY
>TRBV19
ASSRRTGRPSGANVLT
>TRBV5-1
ASKNIGELF
>TRBV25-1
ASSEGGRGTGVDTEAF
>TRBV28
ASTLQGNYGYT
>TRBV6-1
ASSEWSAGREKLF
>TRBV9
ASSVGSGLREQF
>TRBV18
ASSPQGNTGELF
>TRBV5-1
ASSLSVLAGNYEQY
>TRBV5-1
ASSLEGPQGAEAF
>TRBV19
ASSSLSGNTIY
>TRBV15
ATSRGEQPQH